Below, 19 T cell receptor beta chains from the same sample are listed, as sequenced in a study of blood T cell repertoires in COVID-19. Assay used: immunoSEQ multiplex PCR; TCRdb lists only in-frame clones, some missing. The profile covers around 300,000 clones, with just over 85% appearing a single time and around 3% taken by the ten largest. Sequencing input: peripheral blood. The receptors shown here come from a woman aged 30 to 39 with active or convalescent COVID-19.

The rearrangement uses TRBV29-1 and TRBJ1-1; D is possibly TRBD1 (6 bases). CDR1 is SQVTM and CDR2 is ANQGSEA in the germline V gene. The CDR3 length is 12 residues. The V end was cut by 6 bases, the J end by 5 bases, with 13 bases between. The CDR3 region is CSVGQGRTEAFF. The CDR3 DNA is TGCAGCGTAGGCCAGGGGCGAACTGAAGCTTTCTTT.

This rearrangement joins TRBV18 to TRBJ1-4; tentative D call: TRBD1 (5 bases). The CDR3 length is 15 residues. Trimming removed 1 base from V and 8 bases from J, with 14 bases in between. Germline V CDR1 and CDR2: KGHSH, LQKENI. The CDR3 reads CASSPRPGDGEKLFF. CDR3 bases: TGTGCCAGCTCACCACGACCGGGGGACGGAGAAAAACTGTTTTTT.

This chain links TRBV29-1 with TRBJ2-3, with 9 positions matching TRBD2. J was trimmed by 1 base and V by 2 bases; bases with no gene match: 4. This CDR3 region has 15 residues. CDR1 SQVTM and CDR2 ANQGSEA come from the germline V gene. The CDR3 reads CSVETRGGRTDTQYF. Written as DNA, the CDR3 is TGCAGCGTTGAAACGCGGGGGGGCCGCACAGATACGCAGTATTTT.

This clone came up once. The chain couples TRBV19 to TRBJ2-7, with D tentatively TRBD2 (6 bases). The germline V gene has CDR1 LNHDA and CDR2 SQIVND (reference sequence). The CDR3 extends over 14 amino acids. V lost 3 bases and J 5 bases, leaving 14 bases between the germline ends. CDR3 region: CASSIPGGWDEQYF. The CDR3 nucleotides read TGTGCCAGTAGTATCCCCGGAGGGTGGGACGAGCAGTACTTC.

This clone was detected only once. This chain links TRBV10-1 with TRBJ2-1; D is possibly TRBD2 (6 bases). The CDR3 runs 13 residues. Germline CDR1 is WNHNN and CDR2 is SYGVQD (reference sequence). Trimming pared 10 bases from V and 3 bases from J, leaving 13 bases between. The DNA of the CDR3 is TGCGCCACGGGACTTCTGGGCTACAATGAGCAGTTCTTC. This encodes CATGLLGYNEQFF.

The gene calls are TRBV5-5 and TRBJ1-2, with D possibly being TRBD1 (5 bases). This CDR3 spans 15 amino acids. Trimming pared 2 bases from V and 5 bases from J, leaving 16 bases between. Per germline, CDR1 SGHKS and CDR2 YYEKEE (reference sequence). In DNA, the CDR3 is TGTGCCAGCAGCTTCCCCGGCAGGGAAGGATATGGCTACACCTTC. The encoded protein is CASSFPGREGYGYTF.

This chain connects TRBV7-9 to TRBJ1-4; D may be TRBD1 (6 bases). The germline V gene has CDR1 SEHNR and CDR2 FQNEAQ (reference sequence). Trimming removed 6 bases at V and 7 bases at J, with 15 bases between. This CDR3 region has 14 residues. CDR3 nucleotides: TGTGCCAGCAGTCTTCAGGGGAGCGGTGAAAAACTGTTTTTT. Its protein product is CASSLQGSGEKLFF. Supplemented by reference TRBV7-9 and TRBJ1-4, the full variable domain reads DTGVSQNPRHKITKRGQNVTFRCDPISEHNRLYWYRQTLGQGPEFLTYFQNEAQLEKSRLLSDRFSAERPKGSFSTLEIQRTEQGDSAMYLCASSLQGSGEKLFFGSGTQLSVL.

J is TRBJ1-1 and V is TRBV27, with 7 bases identical to TRBD1. The CDR3 length is 17 residues. Germline V lookup: CDR1 MNHEY, CDR2 SMNVEV (reference sequence). V lost 4 bases, J lost 0 bases, and 11 bases stayed unmatched. DNA for the CDR3: TGTGCCAGCAGTTCGACAGGGATTATAGCCATGAACACTGAAGCTTTCTTT. Translated, it gives CASSSTGIIAMNTEAFF.

J is TRBJ2-7 and V is TRBV20-1; 11 bases match TRBD2. Germline V lookup: CDR1 DFQATT, CDR2 SNEGSKA (reference sequence). The CDR3 is 15 residues long. J gave up 4 bases and V 3 bases, and 8 bases lay outside the gene matches. The CDR3 is CSASETSGGSYEQYF. In DNA, the CDR3 is TGCAGTGCTAGTGAAACTAGCGGGGGTTCGTACGAGCAGTACTTC.

The genes are TRBV7-3 and TRBJ1-6; D possibly corresponds to TRBD1 (6 bases). The V and J ends lost 2 bases and 11 bases respectively, with 10 bases between them. This CDR3 comprises 13 residues. Germline CDR1 and CDR2: SGHTA and FQGTGA. CDR3 sequence (DNA): TGTGCCAGCAGCTTACTTCAGGGGACACCCCTCCACTTT. It translates to CASSLLQGTPLHF.

Points on this clone: Other DNA sequences of this sample code for an identical CDR3. The rearrangement uses TRBV9 and TRBJ2-3; 8 bases agree with TRBD2. The CDR3 is 16 residues long. Germline-derived CDR1 and CDR2 are SGDLS and YYNGEE. Trimming removed 0 bases from V and 1 base from J; junction bases left unmatched: 4. CDR3 bases: TGTGCCAGCAGCGTAGAAGGTAGCGGGGGCACAGATACGCAGTATTTT. Encoded protein: CASSVEGSGGTDTQYF.

The rearrangement links TRBV7-2 to TRBJ2-5; 8 positions match TRBD1. This CDR3 region has 14 residues. The J segment lost 5 bases and the V segment lost 4 bases, leaving 6 bases of the junction unmatched. Germline V gene sequence: CDR1 SGHTA, CDR2 FQGNSA. CDR3: CASSYRTGPETQYF. The DNA of the CDR3 is TGTGCCAGCAGCTACCGGACAGGGCCGGAGACCCAGTACTTC.

This chain joins TRBV4-1 and TRBJ1-5, with TRBD1 matching over 7 bases. This CDR3 has 15 residues. V dropped 5 bases and J dropped 2; count of bases not matched to a gene: 6. The germline CDR1 and CDR2 sequences are MGHRA and YSYEKL. This CDR3 reads CASSDTGVRNQPQHF. CDR3 DNA sequence: TGCGCCAGCAGCGACACAGGGGTGCGCAATCAGCCCCAGCATTTT.

This clone was seen a single time. The chain combines TRBV7-9 with TRBJ2-2, with a tentative D call TRBD2 (5 bases). Between the trimmed V and J ends, which lost 0 bases and 6 bases, there was a span of 8 bases. Germline V gene lookup returns CDR1 SEHNR and CDR2 FQNEAQ (reference sequence). This CDR3 region has 14 residues. The CDR3 DNA sequence: TGTGCCAGCAGCTTAGCCGGGGTCGCCGGGGAGCTGTTTTTT. Protein product: CASSLAGVAGELFF.

The chain recombines TRBV25-1 with TRBJ2-7; weak D call: TRBD2 (5 bases). V gave up 4 bases and J gave up 9 bases, with 13 bases separating them. This CDR3 region has 12 residues. The germline gives CDR1 MGHDK, CDR2 SYGVNS. The CDR3 loop reads CASSGFYGVQYF. CDR3 in DNA: TGTGCCAGCAGTGGGTTCTACGGGGTGCAGTACTTC.

The V gene is TRBV5-5, the J gene TRBJ2-1; D possibly corresponds to TRBD1 (6 bases). V lost 1 base, J lost 7 bases, and 9 bases lay in between. This CDR3 has 13 residues. The germline V gene has CDR1 SGHKS and CDR2 YYEKEE (reference sequence). The CDR3 DNA is TGTGCCAGCAGCTTGACAGGGTGGAATGAGCAGTTCTTC. Protein product: CASSLTGWNEQFF. Full variable domain (outside the CDR3, taken from reference TRBV5-5 and TRBJ2-1): DAGVTQSPTHLIKTRGQQVTLRCSPISGHKSVSWYQQVLGQGPQFIFQYYEKEERGRGNFPDRFSARQFPNYSSELNVNALLLGDSALYLCASSLTGWNEQFFGPGTRLTVL.

The gene calls are TRBV5-4 and TRBJ1-4, with 7 nucleotides matching TRBD1. V lost 4 bases and J lost 2; bases outside the gene matches: 11. Germline values: CDR1 SGHNT, CDR2 YYREEE (reference sequence). There are 17 residues in the CDR3. CDR3 residues: CASSGRTGPSTNEKLFF. In nucleotides, the CDR3 is TGTGCCAGCAGCGGCCGGACAGGCCCATCTACTAATGAAAAACTGTTTTTT.

The chain employs TRBV9 and TRBJ1-2; no reliable D call. Trimming removed 0 bases from V and 2 bases from J, with 5 bases in between. Germline V CDR1 and CDR2: SGDLS, YYNGEE. The CDR3 extends over 13 amino acids. CDR3: CASSVDTNYGYTF. The CDR3 DNA is TGTGCCAGCAGCGTAGACACAAACTATGGCTACACCTTC.

The genes are TRBV27 and TRBJ1-2; D may be TRBD1 (6 bases). The CDR3 covers 17 residues. The V end lost 6 bases, the J end lost 2 bases, and 22 bases lay between the germline ends. CDR1 is MNHEY, CDR2 SMNVEV, per germline (reference sequence). The CDR3 spells CASRIDRIGIGNYGYTF. The CDR3 region has the DNA TGTGCCAGCAGGATAGACAGGATTGGAATCGGGAACTATGGCTACACCTTC.